A selection of T cell receptor beta chains follows, all from one sample in a study of blood T cell repertoires in COVID-19. Using immunoSEQ multiplex PCR, the repertoire was profiled, and TCRdb retains in-frame clones only, with some absent. This repertoire shows some 450,000 clones, about 87% found once; its top ten account for 0.7% to 0.85%. The specimen was peripheral blood. The receptors were sampled from a man younger than 35 with COVID-19, enrolled during active disease. Each CDR3 is given with its conserved first and last residue. The order of the fields is V gene, J gene, clone size, D gene, CDR3 length, CDR3 DNA, CDR3 protein. A D gene is named only where the DNA matches it firmly. Only part of the rows carry a size: once, few, many, or a class if the clone is expanded.

V: TRBV19
J: TRBJ2-3
size: -
D: -
length: 15
DNA: TGTGCCAGTAGTTCGACTAGGGTCGGCACAGATACGCAGTATTTT
CDR3: CASSSTRVGTDTQYF

V: TRBV11-2
J: TRBJ2-5
size: -
D: TRBD1
length: 15
DNA: TGTGCCAGCAGCTTAGTCGGGACAGTTGTAGAGACCCAGTACTTC
CDR3: CASSLVGTVVETQYF

V: TRBV5-4
J: TRBJ2-7
size: -
D: TRBD2
length: 16
DNA: TGTGCCAGCAGCCCCGGGACTAGCCTGAGGATCTACGAGCAGTACTTC
CDR3: CASSPGTSLRIYEQYF

V: TRBV4-1
J: TRBJ2-1
size: -
D: -
length: 17
DNA: TGCGCCAGCAGCCAAGAAGAGGGAGTCCCCTCCTACAATGAGCAGTTCTTC
CDR3: CASSQEEGVPSYNEQFF

V: TRBV3-1/TRBV3-2
J: TRBJ2-5
size: -
D: TRBD2
length: 18
DNA: TGTGCCAGCAGCCAAGACACCCCGATGACTAGCCCGATTGAGACCCAGTACTTC
CDR3: CASSQDTPMTSPIETQYF

V: TRBV15
J: TRBJ1-2
size: once
D: TRBD1
length: 16
DNA: TGTGCCACCAGCAGAGGCGGACAGGGGTTCGGATATGGCTACACCTTC
CDR3: CATSRGGQGFGYGYTF

V: TRBV2
J: TRBJ2-2
size: -
D: TRBD2
length: 18
DNA: TGTGCCAGCAGTGAATGGTTAGCGGGGGGGCCGGGCACCGGGGAGCTGTTTTTT
CDR3: CASSEWLAGGPGTGELFF

V: TRBV6-5
J: TRBJ1-2
size: -
D: -
length: 13
DNA: TGTGCCAGCAGTTTGGGAGGGGGCTATGGCTACACCTTC
CDR3: CASSLGGGYGYTF

V: TRBV11-1
J: TRBJ2-1
size: -
D: TRBD2
length: 16
DNA: TGTGCCAGCAGCCCCTTCCGCGGGGGGCTCTACAATGAGCAGTTCTTC
CDR3: CASSPFRGGLYNEQFF

V: TRBV9
J: TRBJ2-5
size: -
D: -
length: 13
DNA: TGTGCCAGCAGCGTAGATCCGGAAGAGACCCAGTACTTC
CDR3: CASSVDPEETQYF

V: TRBV5-4
J: TRBJ1-3
size: -
D: -
length: 16
DNA: TGTGCCAGCAGCCCCGAACTCCAGGGATCTGGAAACACCATATATTTT
CDR3: CASSPELQGSGNTIYF

V: TRBV20-1
J: TRBJ1-2
size: -
D: -
length: 11
DNA: TGCAGTGCCATTAACAGGGATGGCTACACCTTC
CDR3: CSAINRDGYTF

V: TRBV18
J: TRBJ2-1
size: -
D: TRBD2
length: 16
DNA: TGTGCCAGCTCACCACTAGCGGGCAATCTGGGTAATGAGCAGTTCTTC
CDR3: CASSPLAGNLGNEQFF

V: TRBV3-1/TRBV3-2
J: TRBJ1-3
size: -
D: -
length: 17
DNA: TGTGCCAGCAGCCATTCTAACTGGAGAGGTACTGGAAACACCATATATTTT
CDR3: CASSHSNWRGTGNTIYF

V: TRBV3-1/TRBV3-2
J: TRBJ1-1
size: -
D: -
length: 13
DNA: TGTGCCAGCAGCCAAGGACAGTCTCTAGAAGCTTTCTTT
CDR3: CASSQGQSLEAFF

V: TRBV2
J: TRBJ2-7
size: -
D: -
length: 12
DNA: TGTGCCAGCAGGCCGGGACACGACAAACAGTACTTC
CDR3: CASRPGHDKQYF

V: TRBV18
J: TRBJ2-2
size: few
D: -
length: 15
DNA: TGTGCCAGCTCACCCGTCGGGGGTTTCGCTGGGGAGCTGTTTTTT
CDR3: CASSPVGGFAGELFF

V: TRBV2
J: TRBJ2-3
size: -
D: TRBD2
length: 15
DNA: TGTGCCAGCAGTGAAAAGGGACTAGCCGCAGATACGCAGTATTTT
CDR3: CASSEKGLAADTQYF

V: TRBV5-4
J: TRBJ1-2
size: -
D: -
length: 13
DNA: TGTGCCAGCAGCTTGGGTGGAGCCTCGGGCTACACCTTC
CDR3: CASSLGGASGYTF

V: TRBV15
J: TRBJ2-2
size: once
D: TRBD2
length: 14
DNA: TGTGCCACCAGCAGGGGGAGGGCCTCCGGGGAGCTGTTTTTT
CDR3: CATSRGRASGELFF

V: TRBV28
J: TRBJ2-1
size: -
D: -
length: 15
DNA: TGTGCCAGCAGGTTACCGGTGCCGCCATACAATGAGCAGTTCTTC
CDR3: CASRLPVPPYNEQFF

V: TRBV5-1
J: TRBJ2-1
size: -
D: -
length: 16
DNA: TGCGCCAGCAGCCCGGGACGGAGGGGCACCTACAATGAGCAGTTCTTC
CDR3: CASSPGRRGTYNEQFF

V: TRBV19
J: TRBJ1-5
size: once
D: TRBD1
length: 14
DNA: TGTGCCAGCGAGGACAGGGCGAGCAATCAGCCCCAGCATTTT
CDR3: CASEDRASNQPQHF

V: TRBV7-8
J: TRBJ2-1
size: -
D: TRBD1
length: 17
DNA: TGTGCCAGCAGCTCCTATTCCGGACAGGGGGGCTTAGATGAGCAGTTCTTC
CDR3: CASSSYSGQGGLDEQFF

V: TRBV7-9
J: TRBJ2-5
size: -
D: -
length: 14
DNA: TGTGCCAGCAGCTTAGGGGCGGGTCAAGAGACCCAGTACTTC
CDR3: CASSLGAGQETQYF

V: TRBV7-8
J: TRBJ2-1
size: -
D: TRBD2
length: 15
DNA: TGTGCCAGCAGAAAAATAGCGGGGGGTTACAATGAGCAGTTCTTC
CDR3: CASRKIAGGYNEQFF

V: TRBV7-9
J: TRBJ2-1
size: -
D: TRBD1
length: 19
DNA: TGTGCCAGCAGCTTAGATAGGGGGCCGCTAGCCCACTCCTACAATGAGCAGTTCTTC
CDR3: CASSLDRGPLAHSYNEQFF

V: TRBV4-1
J: TRBJ2-4
size: -
D: -
length: 14
DNA: TGCGCCAGCAGCCAAGTTGGGGACTTCGACATTCAGTACTTC
CDR3: CASSQVGDFDIQYF

V: TRBV19
J: TRBJ2-4
size: -
D: -
length: 18
DNA: TGTGCCAGTAGTATAGATGGCTTTGGACAGGGGACTAGAAACATTCAGTACTTC
CDR3: CASSIDGFGQGTRNIQYF

V: TRBV29-1
J: TRBJ2-1
size: -
D: TRBD1
length: 15
DNA: TGCAGCGTTGAAAACCTTAACAGGGGGAGGAATGAGCAGTTCTTC
CDR3: CSVENLNRGRNEQFF

V: TRBV11-3
J: TRBJ2-1
size: -
D: -
length: 14
DNA: TGTGCCAGCAGCTTAGCGGGAACCTACAATGAGCAGTTCTTC
CDR3: CASSLAGTYNEQFF